This TCR beta chain derives from a study of blood T cell repertoires in COVID-19. Study information: Spain, Italy and the United States supplied samples that represented acute and convalescent COVID-19. Sources were T cells, B-cell-depleted T cells, or PBMCs; the material itself was cDNA or gDNA.

This CDR3 contains 17 residues. With 1 base clipped from V and 1 base from J, the junction kept 6 bases outside the gene matches. Germline V gene lookup returns CDR1 LGHNT and CDR2 FRNRAP. As processed by the authors: Nucleated cell counts were estimated from reference gene primer amplification. Clones were sequenced by immunoSEQ multiplex PCR, and TCRdb holds only the in-frame ones, with some missing. Clone size and the V and J calls come from that table; the DNA yielded D and trimming. The data show some 330,000 clones, roughly 90% seen once. Participant reports of clinical history set cohort assignment.

The material sequenced was PBMCs or T cells enriched from blood (not recorded which). This rearrangement joins TRBV12-5 to TRBJ2-3, with 9 nucleotides matching TRBD1. The origin of this receptor is a woman under 40 who had recovered from COVID-19. For the CDR3, the DNA is TGTGCTAGTGGTTTGGGACAGGGGGTTTCGGGCACAGATACGCAGTATTTT. Residues: CASGLGQGVSGTDTQYF.